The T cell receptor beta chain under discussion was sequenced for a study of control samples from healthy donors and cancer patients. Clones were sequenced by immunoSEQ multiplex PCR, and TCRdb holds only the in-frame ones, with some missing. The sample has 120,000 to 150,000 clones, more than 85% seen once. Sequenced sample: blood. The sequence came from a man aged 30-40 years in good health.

The CDR3 region is CATSGGLGVTDTQYF. The CDR3 DNA sequence: TGTGCCACCAGTGGGGGACTAGGGGTCACAGATACGCAGTATTTT. The chain employs TRBV24-1 and TRBJ2-3, with 8 positions matching TRBD2. The CDR3 length is 15 residues. From germline, CDR1 is KGHDR and CDR2 SFDVKD. The V gene end was trimmed by 5 bases and the J gene end by 2 bases; junction bases not matched to a gene: 5.